Included here is one T cell receptor (beta chain) sequence, with context. This clonotype occurred many times. This receptor's antigen is unknown. No quality values exist for individual bases; no much larger clone is one base distant. This specimen belongs to a study of identical twins (dated by TCRdb to 2015 to 2016). The study in broad terms: TCR alpha and beta repertoires from monozygotic twins, unrelated adults of various ages and cord blood were deep-sequenced to test whether fetal clonotypes persist. Replicate twin experiments were performed at different times using different library preparation protocols to rule out contamination.

Every donor in the study was a healthy Caucasian. Three pairs of female monozygotic twins, all aged about 18 to 29 years, made up the twin cohort. RNA for TCR libraries was isolated from peripheral blood mononuclear cells. Receptor libraries were prepared by 5' RACE. TCRdb records Illumina HiSeq 2000 as the sequencer. A universal primer binding site was introduced by template switching, and a unique molecular identifier was present in the final cDNA, enabling accurate counting of TCR cDNA molecules. Specific primers in the conserved constant-segment region were used to synthesize first-strand cDNA for TCR alpha and beta chains. To control for contamination, each cDNA library was double barcoded with a SMART-Mk sample barcode plus Illumina barcodes. TruSeq adapter sequences and Illumina sample barcodes were added in two successive PCR steps. The Illumina HiSeq platform was used with custom primers to sequence TCR alpha and beta cDNA libraries. The source study handled its data this way. MiGEC was used to process raw reads and extract unique molecular identifiers, and MiXCR was used to find CDR3 positions. Recombination models were inferred per individual with the repgenHMM and IGoR tools using an EM algorithm. The analysis of shared clonotypes was done with the tcR package in R, with sharing normalized by the product of cloneset sizes. Out-of-frame nonproductive sequences were analyzed to study raw recombination free of thymic and clonal selection effects. TCRdb reworked the public reads: Q25 trimming with fastp, MiXCR clone assembly, productive beta chains retained. A single entry per CDR3 protein holds the most common genes and DNA from its merged rows. In this record, the V and J calls reflect TCRdb's handling and not the investigators' own analysis. This sample gives 750,000 to 950,000 distinct CDR3 sequences in total; around 12% of them show up just once. About 1.6% of the sample rests with the top ten.

Ends trimmed: V by 6 bases, J by 0 bases; bases unmatched to a gene: 5. The CDR3 starts with the cysteine, ends with the phenylalanine, and has 14 residues. Only the CDR3 part of the read is kept: 42 bases, read in frame from the first base. The study at large found these results: Abundant cord blood beta clonotypes carried fewer insertions; young adult naive repertoires showed a weaker similar trend, while memory repertoires showed none. Zero-insertion analyses could be partly confounded by invariant T cells such as MAIT and iNKT, though diverse VJ usage argued against such confounding for most clonotypes. Compared with coincidental sharing between unrelated individuals, out-of-frame TCR alpha sequences shared between twins showed an excess of sequences with low generation probability. A weaker excess of twin sharing was found in beta out-of-frame sequences because the signal-to-noise ratio was lowered by fewer shared sequences. Because the same donors could not be followed over many years, the conclusions depended on cross-sectional statistical analysis. In monozygotic twins, out-of-frame TCR alpha sharing was systematically underestimated by recombination models, although the models agreed with sharing between unrelated individuals.

These same data were also listed under a study on yellow fever vaccine responses in identical twins. The second paper states: According to the authors, the vaccine-induced T cell response in identical twins seemed to be partly convergent and partly specific to each individual. Focusing on identical twins, the study followed the T cell clones that responded to the vaccine, and did so with precision.

The sequencing sample was made of PBMCs. This clonotype was sampled from a woman aged 18-29 years in good health. This chain is built from TRBV12-3 or TRBV12-4 and TRBJ2-7; TRBD1 fits 7 bases in the junction. The CDR3 region reads CASRGQHSSYEQYF. The sequenced DNA: TGTGCCAGCAGGGGACAGCATAGCTCCTACGAGCAGTACTTC.